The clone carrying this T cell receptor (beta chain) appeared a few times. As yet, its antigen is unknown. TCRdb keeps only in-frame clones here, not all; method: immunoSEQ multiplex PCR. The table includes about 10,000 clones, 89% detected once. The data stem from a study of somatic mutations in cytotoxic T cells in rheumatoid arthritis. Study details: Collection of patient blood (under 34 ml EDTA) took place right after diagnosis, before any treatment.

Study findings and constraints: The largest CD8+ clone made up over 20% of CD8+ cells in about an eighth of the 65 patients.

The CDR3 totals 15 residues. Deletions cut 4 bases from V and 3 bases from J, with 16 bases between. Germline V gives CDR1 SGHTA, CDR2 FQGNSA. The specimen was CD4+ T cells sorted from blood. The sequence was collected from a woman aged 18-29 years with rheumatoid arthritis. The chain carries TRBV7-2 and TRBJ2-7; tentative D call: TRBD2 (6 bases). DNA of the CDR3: TGTGCCAGCAGCTCGAAAACCGGGACTTTCTACGAGCAGTACTTC. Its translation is CASSSKTGTFYEQYF.